This TCR beta chain was identified in a study of blood T cell repertoires in COVID-19. This CDR3 spans 11 amino acids. V was clipped by 4 bases and J by 2 bases, with 2 bases between them. Looked up from germline, CDR1 is MDHEN and CDR2 is SYDVKM. Sequencing used immunoSEQ multiplex PCR; TCRdb keeps in-frame clones, though not all of them. The sample includes roughly 150,000 clones, 86% seen only once; the top ten take under 4.5%. Two negative PCRs, clearance, or symptom resolution were required of recovered Cohort 3 donors. Specimen: PBMCs or T cells enriched from blood (not recorded which). The chain joins TRBV28 to TRBJ1-2; D uncertain. This TCR was sampled from a man aged 45 to 65 who had recovered from COVID-19. The CDR3 DNA sequence: TGTGCCAGCAGTTCAAACTATGGCTACACCTTC. This sequence encodes CASSSNYGYTF.